This entry is about one T cell receptor (beta chain). The antigen is unknown. The CDR3 has 13 amino acids. Germline assignment: CDR1 SGHTA and CDR2 FQGNSA. Trimming removed 5 bases at V and 4 bases at J, with 11 bases between. Ten milliliters was the volume of peripheral blood drawn from each donor. Total RNA, at least 5.5 micrograms per sample, was extracted from PBMCs. The second PCR ran about 6 to 11 cycles with a sample-barcoded 5' primer and J-beta primers. Each TCR beta cDNA got a 12-nucleotide random molecular identifier. TCRdb analysed the 5' RACE reads with MiXCR anew, one entry per CDR3 protein. In the table there are 850,000 to 1,100,000 distinct CDR3 sequences, 35% to 40% of which are singletons. The record originates from a study of blood T cells in healthy people across ages. General study findings and limits: A roughly linear age-dependent decrease characterized TCR beta diversity per million T cells.

The source of this sequence is a man between 18 and 35 years old in good health. This chain connects TRBV7-2 to TRBJ1-1; weak D call: TRBD1 (6 bases). Input material: blood. CDR3 sequence: CASSQQGTTEAFF. CDR3 in DNA: TGTGCCAGCAGCCAACAGGGAACCACTGAAGCTTTCTTT.